The present T cell receptor (beta chain) was sequenced within a study of blood T cell repertoires in COVID-19. The wider study: The origin of the acute and convalescent COVID-19 samples was the United States, Italy and Spain.

The participants were between roughly 18 and 100 years old and came from 24 US areas. Self-reported history from a screening survey and questionnaire set each donor's cohort. Per the authors' pipeline: Reference gene primer amplification gave estimated nucleated cell counts. Only in-frame clones appear in the TCRdb table, and some are missing; sequencing was by immunoSEQ multiplex PCR. Clonal size and the V and J genes are those of that table, whereas D and trimming came from the DNA. This table has 300,000 to 450,000 clones, 87% appearing once. The sequence was obtained from a man aged 25-45 years who had recovered from COVID-19. Specimen: PBMCs or T cells enriched from blood (not recorded which).

The CDR3 bases are TGTGCCATCAGGGAAGACTTAGATGAAGAGCAGTTCTTC. Protein product: CAIREDLDEEQFF. The chain has TRBV10-3 and TRBJ2-1; D is ambiguous. Trimming pared 6 bases from V and 10 bases from J, leaving 16 bases between. The CDR3 covers 13 residues. Per germline, CDR1 ENHRY and CDR2 SYGVKD.